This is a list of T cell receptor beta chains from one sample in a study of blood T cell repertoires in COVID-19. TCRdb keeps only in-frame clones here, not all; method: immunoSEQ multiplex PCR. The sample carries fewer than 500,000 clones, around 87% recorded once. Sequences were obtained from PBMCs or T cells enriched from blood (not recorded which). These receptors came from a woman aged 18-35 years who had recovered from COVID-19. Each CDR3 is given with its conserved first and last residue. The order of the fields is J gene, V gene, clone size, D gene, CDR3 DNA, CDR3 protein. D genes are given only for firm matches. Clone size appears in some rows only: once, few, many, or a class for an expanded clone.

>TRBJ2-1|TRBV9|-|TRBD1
TGTGCCAGCAGCGTAAGGGGGCTAGCAAACAATGAGCAGTTCTTC
CASSVRGLANNEQFF
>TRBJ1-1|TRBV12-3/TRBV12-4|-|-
TGTGCCAGCACCGAGACCGCTAGCTCTGAAGCTTTCTTT
CASTETASSEAFF
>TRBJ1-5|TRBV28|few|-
TGTGCCAGCAGTTTGGAGGGAACGAGGCAGCCCCAGCATTTT
CASSLEGTRQPQHF
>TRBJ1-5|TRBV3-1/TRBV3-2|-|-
TGTGCCAGCAGCCAAGATCCGGGTTTAGTTCAGCCCCAGCATTTT
CASSQDPGLVQPQHF
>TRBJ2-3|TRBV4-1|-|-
TGCGCCAGCAGCCAAAGTATGGCAACAGATACGCAGTATTTT
CASSQSMATDTQYF
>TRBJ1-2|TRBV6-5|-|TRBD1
TGTGCCAGCAGTCGGACAGGCTCAGGGAACTATGGCTACACCTTC
CASSRTGSGNYGYTF
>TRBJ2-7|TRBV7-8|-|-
TGTGCCAGCACCACCAGGCGGGAAAGATCCTACGAGCAGTACTTC
CASTTRRERSYEQYF
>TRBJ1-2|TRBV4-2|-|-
TGTGCCAGCAGCCAATCACAACAGGAAAGCGTTGGCTACACCTTC
CASSQSQQESVGYTF
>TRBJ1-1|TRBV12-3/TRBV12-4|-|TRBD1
TGTGCCAGCAGCAGGGGGCTGGACACTGAAGCTTTCTTT
CASSRGLDTEAFF
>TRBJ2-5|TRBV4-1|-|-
TGCGCCAGCAGCCAAGCGGGTTCGGAGACCCAGTACTTC
CASSQAGSETQYF
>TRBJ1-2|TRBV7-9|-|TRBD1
TGTGCCAGCAGCCACAAGTCGCAGGGGGCGTCCGGCTACACCTTC
CASSHKSQGASGYTF
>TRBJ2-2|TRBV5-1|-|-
TGCGCCAGCAGCCCGGAGGGGGCTCCTAATACCGGGGAGCTGTTTTTT
CASSPEGAPNTGELFF
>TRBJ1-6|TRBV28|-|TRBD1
TGTGCCAGCAGTCCCTCCGACAGGGAAAATTCACCCCTCCACTTT
CASSPSDRENSPLHF
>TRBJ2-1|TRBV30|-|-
TGTGCCCACTCGGAGGGGAAGGGCCTGGGGAATGAGCAGTTCTTC
CAHSEGKGLGNEQFF
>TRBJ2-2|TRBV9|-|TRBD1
TGTGCCAGCACCTTCCAGGGGGCTGACACCGGGGAGCTGTTTTTT
CASTFQGADTGELFF
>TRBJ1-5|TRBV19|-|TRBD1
TGTGCCAGTAGTGGCGGACAGGGGCAGGGATTTCAGCCCCAGCATTTT
CASSGGQGQGFQPQHF
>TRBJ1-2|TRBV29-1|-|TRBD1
TGCAGCGTTGGACAGGGGACCTATGGCTACACCTTC
CSVGQGTYGYTF
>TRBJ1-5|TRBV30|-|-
TGTGCCTGGAGTAGAGGTTCTGATAGCAATCAGCCCCAGCATTTT
CAWSRGSDSNQPQHF
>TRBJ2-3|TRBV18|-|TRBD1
TGTGCCAGCTCACCGGACAGGGGCACAGGTACGCAGTATTTT
CASSPDRGTGTQYF
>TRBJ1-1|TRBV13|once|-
TGTGCCAGCAGCTTAGACCCCCGACAGGCTTTGAACACTGAAGCTTTCTTT
CASSLDPRQALNTEAFF
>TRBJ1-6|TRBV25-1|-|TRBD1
TGTGCCAGCAGTGAATCTAGGACAGGGGACCTTTCACCCCTCCACTTT
CASSESRTGDLSPLHF
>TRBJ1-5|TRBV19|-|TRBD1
TGTGCCAGTAGTATACAGGGGGTGAATCAGCCCCAGCATTTT
CASSIQGVNQPQHF
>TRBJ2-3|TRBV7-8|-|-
TGTGCCAGCAGCGCCCAGGGGCCTGGGACAGATACGCAGTATTTT
CASSAQGPGTDTQYF
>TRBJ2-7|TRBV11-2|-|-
TGTGCCAGCAGCCCCGATCCGGGCTCCTACGAGCAGTACTTC
CASSPDPGSYEQYF
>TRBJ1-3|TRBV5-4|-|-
TGTGCCAGCAGCTTAATCGGTGCGGGGAGCTCTGGAAACACCATATATTTT
CASSLIGAGSSGNTIYF
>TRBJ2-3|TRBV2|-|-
TGTGCCAGCAGTGAACCGGTTAGCACAGATACGCAGTATTTT
CASSEPVSTDTQYF
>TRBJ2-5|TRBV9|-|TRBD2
TGTGCCAGCAGCGTAGCTCCCCTAGCGGGGGGCCAAGAGACCCAGTACTTC
CASSVAPLAGGQETQYF
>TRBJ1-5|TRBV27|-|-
TGTGCCAGCAGTCCGGACCCGAGGGGCAATCAGCCCCAGCATTTT
CASSPDPRGNQPQHF